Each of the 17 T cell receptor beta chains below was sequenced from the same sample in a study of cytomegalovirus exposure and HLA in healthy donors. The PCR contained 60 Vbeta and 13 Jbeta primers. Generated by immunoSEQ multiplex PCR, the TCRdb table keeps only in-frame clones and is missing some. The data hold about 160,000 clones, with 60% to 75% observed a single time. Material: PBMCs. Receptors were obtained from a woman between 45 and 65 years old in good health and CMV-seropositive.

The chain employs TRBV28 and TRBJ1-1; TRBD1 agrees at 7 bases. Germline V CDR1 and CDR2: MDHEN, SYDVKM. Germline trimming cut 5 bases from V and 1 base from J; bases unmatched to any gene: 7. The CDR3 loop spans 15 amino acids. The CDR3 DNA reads TGTGCCAGCAGTATACCGGGACAGTCGAACACTGAAGCTTTCTTT. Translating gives CASSIPGQSNTEAFF.

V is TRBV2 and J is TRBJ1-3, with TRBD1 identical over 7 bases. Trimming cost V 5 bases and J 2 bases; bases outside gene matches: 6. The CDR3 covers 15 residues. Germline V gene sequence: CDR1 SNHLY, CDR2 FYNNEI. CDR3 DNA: TGTGCCAGCAGTACGAATAGGGGGCCTGGAAACACCATATATTTT. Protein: CASSTNRGPGNTIYF. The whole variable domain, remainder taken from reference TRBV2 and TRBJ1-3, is EPEVTQTPSHQVTQMGQEVILRCVPISNHLYFYWYRQILGQKVEFLVSFYNNEISEKSEIFDDQFSVERPDGSNFTLKIRSTKLEDSAMYFCASSTNRGPGNTIYFGEGSWLTVV.

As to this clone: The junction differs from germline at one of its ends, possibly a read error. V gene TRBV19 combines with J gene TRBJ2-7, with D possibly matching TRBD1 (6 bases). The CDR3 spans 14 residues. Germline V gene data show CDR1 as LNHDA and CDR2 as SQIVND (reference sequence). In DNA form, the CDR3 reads TGTGCCAGTAGAGAGGGGGTCTACTCCAACGAGCAGTACTTC. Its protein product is CASREGVYSNEQYF.

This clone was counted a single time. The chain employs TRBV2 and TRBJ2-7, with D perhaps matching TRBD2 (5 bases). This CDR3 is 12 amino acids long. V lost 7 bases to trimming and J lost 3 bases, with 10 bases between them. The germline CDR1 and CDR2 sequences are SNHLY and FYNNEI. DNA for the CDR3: TGTGCCAGCAATACGGGGAACTACGAGCAGTACTTC. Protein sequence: CASNTGNYEQYF.

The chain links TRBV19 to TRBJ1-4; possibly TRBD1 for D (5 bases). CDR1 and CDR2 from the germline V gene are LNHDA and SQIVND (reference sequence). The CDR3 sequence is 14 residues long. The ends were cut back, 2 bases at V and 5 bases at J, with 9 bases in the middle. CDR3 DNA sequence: TGTGCCAGTAGTATAAGGGGTCACAATGAAAAACTGTTTTTT. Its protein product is CASSIRGHNEKLFF.

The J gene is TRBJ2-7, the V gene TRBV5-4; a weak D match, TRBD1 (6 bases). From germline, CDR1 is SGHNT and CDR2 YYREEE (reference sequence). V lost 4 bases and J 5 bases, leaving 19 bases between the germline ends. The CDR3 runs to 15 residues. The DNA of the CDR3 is TGTGCCAGCAGCCGATCGGGACATACGACTAACGAGCAGTACTTC. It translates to CASSRSGHTTNEQYF.

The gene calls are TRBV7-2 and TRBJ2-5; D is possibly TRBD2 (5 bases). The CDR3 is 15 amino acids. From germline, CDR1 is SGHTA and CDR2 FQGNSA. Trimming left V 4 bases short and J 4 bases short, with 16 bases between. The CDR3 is CASSSRIGVRETQYF. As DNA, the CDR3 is TGTGCCAGCAGCTCGCGAATCGGGGTTAGAGAGACCCAGTACTTC.

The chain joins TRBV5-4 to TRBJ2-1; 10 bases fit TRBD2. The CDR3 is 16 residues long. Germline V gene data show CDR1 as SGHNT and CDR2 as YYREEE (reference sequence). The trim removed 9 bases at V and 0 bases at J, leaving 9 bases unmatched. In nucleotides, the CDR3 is TGTGCCACCTACATTAGCGGGGGGAGCTCCTACAATGAGCAGTTCTTC. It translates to CATYISGGSSYNEQFF.

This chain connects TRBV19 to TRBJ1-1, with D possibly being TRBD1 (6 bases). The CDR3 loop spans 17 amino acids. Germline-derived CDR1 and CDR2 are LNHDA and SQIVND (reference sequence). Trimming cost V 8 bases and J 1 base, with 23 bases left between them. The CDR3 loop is CASRRGQTSIRNTEAFF. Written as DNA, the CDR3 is TGTGCCAGTCGGCGGGGGCAGACTTCAATTAGGAACACTGAAGCTTTCTTT. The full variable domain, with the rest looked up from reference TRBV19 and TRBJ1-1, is DGGITQSPKYLFRKEGQNVTLSCEQNLNHDAMYWYRQDPGQGLRLIYYSQIVNDFQKGDIAEGYSVSREKKESFPLTVTSAQKNPTAFYLCASRRGQTSIRNTEAFFGQGTRLTVV.

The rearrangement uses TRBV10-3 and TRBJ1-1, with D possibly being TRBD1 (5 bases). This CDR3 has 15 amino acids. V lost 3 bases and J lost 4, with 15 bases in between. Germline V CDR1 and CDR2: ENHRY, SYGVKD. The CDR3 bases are TGTGCCATCAGTGACGGGGGAAAGCGAAGCACTGAAGCTTTCTTT. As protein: CAISDGGKRSTEAFF.

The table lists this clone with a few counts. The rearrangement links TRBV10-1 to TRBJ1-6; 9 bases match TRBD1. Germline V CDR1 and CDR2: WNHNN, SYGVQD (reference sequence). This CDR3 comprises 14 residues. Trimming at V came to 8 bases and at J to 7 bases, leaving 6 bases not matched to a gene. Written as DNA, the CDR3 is TGCGCCAGCTCTCGGACAGGGGACAATTCACCCCTCCACTTT. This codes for CASSRTGDNSPLHF.

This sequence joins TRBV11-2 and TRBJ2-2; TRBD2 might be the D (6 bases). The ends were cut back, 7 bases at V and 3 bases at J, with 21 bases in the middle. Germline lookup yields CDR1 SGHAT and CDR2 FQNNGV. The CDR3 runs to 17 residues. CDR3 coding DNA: TGTGCCAGCAACGACCCGCGGGGTGTGAAATACACCGGGGAGCTGTTTTTT. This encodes CASNDPRGVKYTGELFF.

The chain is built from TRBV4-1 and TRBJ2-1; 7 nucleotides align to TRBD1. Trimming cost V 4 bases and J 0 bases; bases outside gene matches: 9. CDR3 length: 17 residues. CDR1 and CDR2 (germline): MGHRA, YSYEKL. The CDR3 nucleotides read TGCGCCAGCAGCCTCGACAGGGTACCCTCCTCCTACAATGAGCAGTTCTTC. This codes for CASSLDRVPSSYNEQFF.

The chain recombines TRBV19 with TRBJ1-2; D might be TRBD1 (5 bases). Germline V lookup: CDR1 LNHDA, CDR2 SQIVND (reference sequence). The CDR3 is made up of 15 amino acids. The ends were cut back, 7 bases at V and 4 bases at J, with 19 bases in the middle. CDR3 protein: CASKIEAGIIYGYTF. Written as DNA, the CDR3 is TGTGCCAGTAAGATAGAGGCAGGGATAATCTATGGCTACACCTTC. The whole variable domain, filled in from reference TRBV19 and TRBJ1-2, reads DGGITQSPKYLFRKEGQNVTLSCEQNLNHDAMYWYRQDPGQGLRLIYYSQIVNDFQKGDIAEGYSVSREKKESFPLTVTSAQKNPTAFYLCASKIEAGIIYGYTFGSGTRLTVV.

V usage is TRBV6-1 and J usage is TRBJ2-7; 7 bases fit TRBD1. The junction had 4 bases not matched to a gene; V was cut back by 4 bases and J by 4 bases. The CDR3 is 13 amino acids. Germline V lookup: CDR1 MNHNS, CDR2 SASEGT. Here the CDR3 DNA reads TGTGCCAGCAGTGGGACAGGCGGATACGAGCAGTACTTC. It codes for CASSGTGGYEQYF.

The CDR3 is CASREEGILFF. Written as DNA, the CDR3 is TGTGCCAGCAGGGAGGAGGGTATACTGTTTTTT. The genes are TRBV2 and TRBJ1-4, with unresolved D. The CDR3 is 11 amino acids. The germline CDR1 and CDR2 sequences are SNHLY and FYNNEI. The V and J ends lost 6 bases and 13 bases respectively, with 12 bases between them.

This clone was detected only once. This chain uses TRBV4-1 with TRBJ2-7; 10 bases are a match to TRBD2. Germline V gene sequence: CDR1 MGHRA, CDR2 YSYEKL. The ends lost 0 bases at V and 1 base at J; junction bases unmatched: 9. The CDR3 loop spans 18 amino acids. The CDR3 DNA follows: TGCGCCAGCAGCCAAGAAGGGTCTCTAGCGGGGGAGTCCTACGAGCAGTACTTC. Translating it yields CASSQEGSLAGESYEQYF.